What follows are 26 T cell receptor beta chains derived from one specimen sequenced in a study of long-term antiretroviral therapy in people with HIV. Version v3.0 of the immunoSEQ assay ran at survey level. The protocol was immunoSEQ multiplex PCR, while the TCRdb copy is restricted to in-frame clones and leaves out a portion. This sample has about 15,000 clones, with about 85% found just once. The sequences come from unsorted PBMCs, collected around 1.3 years before starting antiretroviral therapy. The receptors come from a young man with HIV.

Only one count was recorded for this clone. The J gene is TRBJ2-2, the V gene TRBV4-1; possible D gene TRBD2, 5 bases. Trimming pared 0 bases from V and 7 bases from J, leaving 12 bases between. The CDR3 has 15 amino acids. Looked up from germline, CDR1 is MGHRA and CDR2 is YSYEKL. CDR3 DNA: TGCGCCAGCAGCCAAGATCCGGGATCGGGCGGGGAGCTGTTTTTT. Its protein product is CASSQDPGSGGELFF.

V is TRBV15 and J is TRBJ1-5; 9 nucleotides align to TRBD1. J lost 4 bases, V lost 0 bases, and 7 bases had no gene match. CDR3 length equals 17 residues. Looked up from germline, CDR1 is LNHNV and CDR2 is YYDKDF (reference sequence). The CDR3 DNA is TGTGCCACCAGCAGAGACCCGGGACAGGGACATAATCAGCCCCAGCATTTT. Protein: CATSRDPGQGHNQPQHF. Using reference TRBV15 and TRBJ1-5 for the parts outside the CDR3, the full variable domain is DAMVIQNPRYQVTQFGKPVTLSCSQTLNHNVMYWYQQKSSQAPKLLFHYYDKDFNNEADTPDNFQSRRPNTSFCFLDIRSPGLGDTAMYLCATSRDPGQGHNQPQHFGDGTRLSIL.

V is TRBV4-3 and J is TRBJ2-5; tentative D call: TRBD1 (5 bases). The J call may be mistaken, given a closer DNA end match to TRBJ2-7. This CDR3 has 14 residues. CDR1 and CDR2 (germline): LGHNA, YSLEER. CDR3 coding DNA: TGCGCCAGCAGCCAAGGACAGATAGCCTACGAGCAGTACTTC. Its translation: CASSQGQIAYEQYF.

This clone was seen a few times. The CDR3 DNA sequence: TGTGCCAGCAGCGTAGACGGGCTAGCGGGTGAGCAGTTCTTC. This encodes CASSVDGLAGEQFF. The chain is built from TRBV9 and TRBJ2-1, with TRBD2 identical over 8 bases. J was trimmed by 9 bases and V by 0 bases; bases with no gene match: 5. The CDR3 sequence is 14 residues long. CDR1 and CDR2 (germline): SGDLS, YYNGEE.

This chain links TRBV4-2 with TRBJ1-1; D is undetermined. Germline V lookup: CDR1 LGHNA, CDR2 YNFKEQ. The V end lost 0 bases, the J end lost 2 bases, and 13 bases lay between the germline ends. The CDR3 length is 16 residues. The CDR3 DNA reads as TGTGCCAGCAGCCAAGATTGGGTGGGGAAAAACACTGAAGCTTTCTTT. This codes for CASSQDWVGKNTEAFF.

The chain combines TRBV18 with TRBJ2-5, with D possibly being TRBD1 or TRBD2 (6 bases each). This CDR3 region has 16 residues. Trimming stripped 1 base from V and 1 base from J, with 13 bases between. CDR1 is KGHSH, CDR2 LQKENI, per germline. DNA for the CDR3: TGTGCCAGCTCACCACAACCGGGGGCCCCCCAAGAGACCCAGTACTTC. This translates into CASSPQPGAPQETQYF.

V usage is TRBV19 and J usage is TRBJ1-2; 10 bases map to TRBD1. The germline CDR1 and CDR2 sequences are LNHDA and SQIVND (reference sequence). CDR3 length: 14 amino acids. Losses at the gene ends were 6 bases for V and 6 bases for J; bases not matched to a gene: 7. The CDR3 DNA is TGTGCCAGTAGGATATCCGGGACAGGGGATGGCTACACCTTC. Translating it yields CASRISGTGDGYTF.

V and J are TRBV10-1 and TRBJ2-2, with a tentative D call TRBD1 (6 bases). The germline V gene has CDR1 WNHNN and CDR2 SYGVQD (reference sequence). V was pared by 6 bases and J by 2 bases, with 7 bases between. This CDR3 comprises 13 residues. CDR3 sequence: CASRQGNTGELFF. In DNA, the CDR3 is TGCGCCAGCAGACAGGGAAACACCGGGGAGCTGTTTTTT.

Comment on this clone: The junction differs from germline at one of its ends, possibly a read error. V is TRBV28 and J is TRBJ1-5; D is uncertain. The CDR3 totals 12 residues. Germline V CDR1 and CDR2: MDHEN, SYDVKM. CDR3: CANSLSYQPQHF. CDR3 in DNA: TGTGCCAACAGTTTATCCTACCAGCCCCAGCATTTT.

The chain couples TRBV14 to TRBJ1-1; a possible D gene is TRBD1 (5 bases). Germline-derived CDR1 and CDR2 are SGHDN and FVKESK. CDR3 length equals 16 residues. Trimming stripped 2 bases from V and 0 bases from J, with 13 bases between. The CDR3, as DNA: TGTGCCAGCAGCCAAACAACTGGGGGGGTGAACACTGAAGCTTTCTTT. This encodes CASSQTTGGVNTEAFF.

The genes are TRBV7-9 and TRBJ1-2; possibly TRBD1 for D (5 bases). The CDR3 runs 13 residues. V was clipped by 6 bases and J by 7 bases, with 15 bases between them. CDR1 SEHNR and CDR2 FQNEAQ come from the germline V gene (reference sequence). CDR3 coding DNA: TGTGCCAGCAGTCCTCGGGGCCAGACTGGCTACACCTTC. Amino acid sequence: CASSPRGQTGYTF.

This clone appeared a few times. The rearrangement links TRBV27 to TRBJ2-1; D uncertain. CDR1 and CDR2 (germline): MNHEY, SMNVEV (reference sequence). This CDR3 spans 12 amino acids. The V and J ends lost 5 bases and 7 bases respectively, with 9 bases between them. In DNA, the CDR3 is TGTGCCAGCAGTACCCACAGAAATGAGCAGTTCTTC. This sequence encodes CASSTHRNEQFF.

The chain uses TRBV6-1 and TRBJ1-5; weak D call: TRBD1 (5 bases). From germline, CDR1 is MNHNS and CDR2 SASEGT. Trimming left V 4 bases short and J 4 bases short, with 8 bases between. The CDR3 is 13 residues long. This CDR3 reads CASSGPGNQPQHF. CDR3 DNA: TGTGCCAGCAGTGGCCCAGGGAATCAGCCCCAGCATTTT.

This rearrangement joins TRBV18 to TRBJ1-5; D may be TRBD1 (6 bases). Trimming left V 4 bases short and J 0 bases short, with 25 bases between. From germline, CDR1 is KGHSH and CDR2 LQKENI. This CDR3 has 20 residues. Here the CDR3 reads CASSLVGTTPRGYSNQPQHF. For the CDR3, the DNA is TGTGCCAGCTCACTCGTCGGGACAACTCCCCGGGGATATAGCAATCAGCCCCAGCATTTT. Full variable domain (outside the CDR3, taken from reference TRBV18 and TRBJ1-5): NAGVMQNPRHLVRRRGQEARLRCSPMKGHSHVYWYRQLPEEGLKFMVYLQKENIIDESGMPKERFSAEFPKEGPSILRIQQVVRGDSAAYFCASSLVGTTPRGYSNQPQHFGDGTRLSIL.

V gene TRBV14 combines with J gene TRBJ2-2; D uncertain. Germline V CDR1 and CDR2: SGHDN, FVKESK. The CDR3 sequence is 13 residues long. Between the trimmed V and J ends, which lost 2 bases and 5 bases, there was a span of 6 bases. CDR3 loop: CASSQQVTGELFF. CDR3 bases: TGTGCCAGCAGCCAACAGGTGACCGGGGAGCTGTTTTTT.

This rearrangement joins TRBV5-6 to TRBJ2-2; 8 bases fit TRBD1. The CDR3 totals 15 residues. Losses at the gene ends were 2 bases for V and 3 bases for J; bases not matched to a gene: 3. Germline-derived CDR1 and CDR2 are SGHDT and YYEEEE. As DNA, the CDR3 is TGTGCCAGCAGCTTTGACAGGGGTTACACCGGGGAGCTGTTTTTT. Its protein is CASSFDRGYTGELFF. Together with reference TRBV5-6 and TRBJ2-2, the CDR3 gives the full variable domain: DAGVTQSPTHLIKTRGQQVTLRCSPKSGHDTVSWYQQALGQGPQFIFQYYEEEERQRGNFPDRFSGHQFPNYSSELNVNALLLGDSALYLCASSFDRGYTGELFFGEGSRLTVL.

This clone was recorded only once. The rearrangement uses TRBV2 and TRBJ2-7, with 10 bases identical to TRBD2. This CDR3 spans 14 amino acids. Germline lookup yields CDR1 SNHLY and CDR2 FYNNEI. The V and J ends lost 8 bases and 2 bases, in that order; junction bases with no gene match: 6. CDR3 loop: CASGPGTSAYEQYF. The CDR3 bases are TGTGCCAGCGGACCCGGGACTAGCGCCTACGAGCAGTACTTC.

This chain connects TRBV12-5 to TRBJ2-3; no reliable D call. The CDR3 extends over 13 amino acids. V lost 1 base and J 6 bases, leaving 8 bases between the germline ends. From germline, CDR1 is LGHNT and CDR2 FRNRAP. The CDR3: CASGLGPQDTQYF. CDR3 nucleotides: TGTGCTAGTGGTTTGGGGCCCCAGGATACGCAGTATTTT.

The gene calls are TRBV5-5 and TRBJ2-2, with D tentatively TRBD2 (7 bases). V lost 4 bases, J lost 7 bases, and 17 bases lay in between. This CDR3 contains 15 residues. Germline loops: CDR1 SGHKS, CDR2 YYEKEE (reference sequence). CDR3 bases: TGTGCCAGCAGCCCCCTGGGGGGGGCCAGCGGGGAGCTGTTTTTT. It is translated as CASSPLGGASGELFF.

The chain has TRBV21-1 and TRBJ1-6. TRBV21-1 counts as a pseudogene. This CDR3 contains 17 residues. CDR3 region: CASSKGSRASADSPLHF. As DNA, the CDR3 is TGTGCCAGCAGCAAAGGAAGTAGGGCCTCGGCGGATTCACCCCTCCACTTT.

This clone was seen a few times. CDR3 DNA: TGTGCCAGCAGTCAACGCGAAGGGGGCCAGTACTTC. Amino acid sequence: CASSQREGGQYF. The V call is TRBV13, the J call TRBJ2-7; 7 nucleotides line up with TRBD1. The V and J ends lost 6 bases and 10 bases, in that order; junction bases with no gene match: 9. The CDR3 totals 12 residues. CDR1 PRHDT and CDR2 FYEKMQ come from the germline V gene (reference sequence).

The chain links TRBV10-2 to TRBJ2-4, with no clear D. Germline V CDR1 and CDR2: WSHSY, SAAADI. CDR3 size: 12 residues. The V end lost 4 bases, the J end lost 4 bases, and 5 bases lay between the germline ends. CDR3 coding DNA: TGCGCCAGCAGTGTTGAGAAAAACATTCAGTACTTC. The encoded protein is CASSVEKNIQYF.

This chain connects TRBV7-6 to TRBJ2-7, with 9 positions matching TRBD1. Germline CDR1 SGHVS, CDR2 FNYEAQ. CDR3 size: 14 residues. Trimming removed 6 bases from V and 9 bases from J; junction bases left unmatched: 12. CDR3 residues: CASRPRDRVCRQYF. The CDR3 nucleotides read TGTGCCAGCAGGCCTCGGGACAGGGTCTGCAGGCAGTACTTC.

This clone was seen only once. The junction shows a germline mismatch at one end, possibly a read error. This sequence joins TRBV7-7 and TRBJ2-1; TRBD2 is a possible D gene (6 bases). The CDR3 has 13 amino acids. The germline V gene has CDR1 SSHAT and CDR2 FNYEAQ (reference sequence). The CDR3 DNA is TGTGCTAGCAGCCTGACTAGTTTTCATGAGCAGTTCTTC. Its protein is CASSLTSFHEQFF.

The chain recombines TRBV6-5 with TRBJ2-3; D is uncertain. The germline gives CDR1 MNHEY, CDR2 SVGAGI. V lost 0 bases and J lost 4, with 8 bases in between. This CDR3 comprises 14 residues. CDR3 protein: CASSYSMGADTQYF. The CDR3, as DNA: TGTGCCAGCAGTTACTCGATGGGCGCAGATACGCAGTATTTT.

The V call is TRBV28, the J call TRBJ2-3; D is ambiguous. Germline CDR1 MDHEN, CDR2 SYDVKM. The CDR3 runs 16 residues. V was trimmed by 4 bases and J by 4 bases, leaving 18 bases between them. Here the CDR3 reads CASSSSRHFGADTQYF. DNA of the CDR3: TGTGCCAGCAGTTCTTCCAGGCACTTTGGCGCAGATACGCAGTATTTT.